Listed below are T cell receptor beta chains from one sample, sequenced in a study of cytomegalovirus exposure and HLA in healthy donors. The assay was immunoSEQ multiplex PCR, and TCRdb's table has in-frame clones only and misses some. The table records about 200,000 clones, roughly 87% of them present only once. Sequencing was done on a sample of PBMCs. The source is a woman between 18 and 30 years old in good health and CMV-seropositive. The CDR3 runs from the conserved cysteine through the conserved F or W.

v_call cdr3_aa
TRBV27 CASSLTSGMNTEAFF
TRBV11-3 CASSLGDYADTQYF
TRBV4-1 CASSQDGTEEGYEQYF
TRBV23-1 CASMSDRGRSGYGYTF
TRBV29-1 CSVFPLLRPGAFF
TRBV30 CAWSGGLAAYNEQFF
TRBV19 CASSAPQDYGEQYF
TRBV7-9 CASSARAGGRTEAFF
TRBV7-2 CASSFQGIGDTEAFF
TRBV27 CASSSAGGEQFF
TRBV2 CASSEVQLARDNEQFF
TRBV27 CASSSPGETGGIRELFF
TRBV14 CASSQGTGGGNEQFF
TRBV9 CASSTSGQGFEKLFF
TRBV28 CASSHRTSGSGTGELFF
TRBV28 CASRGRTGRLTTNEKLFF